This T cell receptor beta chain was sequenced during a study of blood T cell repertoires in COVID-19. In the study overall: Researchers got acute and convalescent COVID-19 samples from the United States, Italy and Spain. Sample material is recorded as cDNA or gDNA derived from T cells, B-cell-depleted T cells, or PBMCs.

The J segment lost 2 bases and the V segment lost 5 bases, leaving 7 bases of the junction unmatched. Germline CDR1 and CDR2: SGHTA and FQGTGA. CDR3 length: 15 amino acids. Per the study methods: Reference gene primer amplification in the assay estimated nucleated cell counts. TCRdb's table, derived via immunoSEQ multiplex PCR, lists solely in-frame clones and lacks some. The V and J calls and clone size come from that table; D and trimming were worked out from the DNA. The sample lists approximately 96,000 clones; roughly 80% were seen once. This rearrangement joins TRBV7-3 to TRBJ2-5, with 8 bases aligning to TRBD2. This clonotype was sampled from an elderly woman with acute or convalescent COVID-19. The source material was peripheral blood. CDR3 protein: CASSHSGGGQETQYF. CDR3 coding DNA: TGTGCCAGCAGCCACAGCGGGGGCGGACAAGAGACCCAGTACTTC.